The present TCR beta chain was sequenced within a study of CD8 T cells in ankylosing spondylitis. Points from the study as a whole: One TCR beta motif, made up of under ten highly homologous variants, appeared characteristic of ankylosing spondylitis blood.

This clonotype was found many times. The antigen remains unidentified. 5'-RACE, quantitative and with molecular barcodes, yielded the TCR beta libraries. In TCRdb, the 5' RACE reads were re-called with MiXCR into one record per CDR3 protein. Here the sample spans about 220,000 distinct CDR3 sequences, about 7% being singletons. The length of the CDR3 is 13 residues. The V end was cut by 5 bases, the J end by 4 bases, with 9 bases between. Germline assignment: CDR1 MDHEN and CDR2 SYDVKM. This chain connects TRBV28 to TRBJ2-1; D remains ambiguous. Sample: blood, either unsorted or a sorted T cell fraction (not recorded which). The TCR sequence derives from a male donor with ankylosing spondylitis. CDR3 in amino acids: CASSLQRYNEQFF. DNA for the CDR3: TGTGCCAGCAGTCTACAGCGTTACAATGAGCAGTTCTTC.